This T cell receptor beta chain was identified during a study of cytomegalovirus exposure and HLA in healthy donors. Study context: Some 85 million unique TCRs from HLA-typed donors were held in an early data release.

Comments on this clone: Its specificity is not known.

PCR was performed using 60 Vbeta and 13 Jbeta primers. Libraries were prepared by immunoSEQ multiplex PCR; TCRdb keeps only in-frame clonotypes and omits some of them. Altogether some 190,000 clones are present, 85% being singletons, with the ten largest covering 1%. Whole-study results and caveats: A link between a missense DCLRE1C variant and TCR beta V- and J-gene trimming emerged from a later analysis. It was shown in a later analysis that HLA-associated TCR beta chains were more clonally expanded than other, equally common chains. Whilst most TCR sequences proved rare, a subset of public TCRs occurred across many donors.

This CDR3 is built from 19 residues. The germline gives CDR1 SGHDT, CDR2 YYEEEE. Trimming took 1 base from V and 0 from J, leaving 17 bases between them. The source is a boy between 2 and 10 years old in good health and CMV-seronegative. Sequenced sample: PBMCs. This chain joins TRBV5-6 and TRBJ1-6; D may be TRBD1 (6 bases). The CDR3 DNA sequence: TGTGCCAGCAGCTTGCATCTCGGGACAAGATACTCCTATAATTCACCCCTCCACTTT. Protein sequence: CASSLHLGTRYSYNSPLHF.